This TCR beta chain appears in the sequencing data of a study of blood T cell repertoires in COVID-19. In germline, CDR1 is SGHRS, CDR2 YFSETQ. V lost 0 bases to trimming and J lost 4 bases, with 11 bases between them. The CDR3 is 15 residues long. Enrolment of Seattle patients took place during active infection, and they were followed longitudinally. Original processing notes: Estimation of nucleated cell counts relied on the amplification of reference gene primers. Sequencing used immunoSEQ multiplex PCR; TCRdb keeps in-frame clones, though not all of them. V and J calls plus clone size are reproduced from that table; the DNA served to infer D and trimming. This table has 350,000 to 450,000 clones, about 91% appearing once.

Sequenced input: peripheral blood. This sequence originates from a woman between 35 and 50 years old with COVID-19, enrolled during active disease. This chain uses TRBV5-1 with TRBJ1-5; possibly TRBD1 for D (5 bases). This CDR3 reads CASSLDGSGNQPQHF. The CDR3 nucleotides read TGCGCCAGCAGCTTGGACGGATCAGGGAATCAGCCCCAGCATTTT.